This T cell receptor (beta chain) stems from a study of T cell responses to AZD1222 COVID-19 vaccine. The study's findings and limits: The donors showed a predominance of white British ancestry and of females, with possible underestimation of clonal diversity.

The protocol was immunoSEQ multiplex PCR, while the TCRdb copy is restricted to in-frame clones and leaves out a portion. The table has about 110,000 clones, over 85% seen once; the top ten hold about 3%. Remarks on this clone: Its antigen remains unidentified.

Germline CDR1 reads SGHTA; CDR2 reads FQGNSA. The CDR3 length is 13 residues. The V and J ends lost 5 bases and 4 bases respectively, with 9 bases between them. The chain combines TRBV7-2 with TRBJ1-5; D call uncertain. This TCR derives from an adult in good health. Here the sequenced sample was peripheral blood, taken on day 0 of MenACWY control vaccination. This chain's CDR3 is CASSVRTNQPQHF. Here the CDR3 DNA reads TGTGCCAGCAGCGTACGGACGAATCAGCCCCAGCATTTT.